This TCR beta chain was recovered during a study of T cell responses to AZD1222 COVID-19 vaccine. Overall study context: Recipients boosted at about 4 weeks or about 12 weeks are pooled.

This clone showed up just once. Its specificity is unknown. Sequencing was performed with immunoSEQ multiplex PCR; in TCRdb, only in-frame clones are kept and a portion is missing. Of about 140,000 clones listed, about 90% are singletons. Findings and limits, study-wide: Across spike, vaccine-associated CD4 TCRs were found, dominant at 160-218 and 743-854. Baseline testing showed seropositivity in only a handful of AZD1222 recipients.

V was cut by 2 bases and J by 8 bases, with 15 bases left in between. This CDR3 comprises 14 residues. CDR1 is MNHEY, CDR2 SVGAGI, per germline. Material: peripheral blood, obtained on day 0 of AZD1222 vaccination. The chain is built from TRBV6-5 and TRBJ1-2; D possibly corresponds to TRBD1 (6 bases). This TCR was recovered from an adult in good health. This CDR3 reads CASSYLGVGGGYTF. For the CDR3, the DNA is TGTGCCAGCAGTTACCTGGGCGTCGGGGGCGGCTACACCTTC.